This T cell receptor (beta chain) is drawn from a study of blood T cell repertoires in COVID-19. CDR3 size: 12 residues. CDR1 and CDR2 from the germline V gene are SGHVS and FNYEAQ. With V trimmed by 5 bases and J by 3 bases, 1 base remained unmatched. The protocol was immunoSEQ multiplex PCR, while the TCRdb copy is restricted to in-frame clones and leaves out a portion. The table includes about 440,000 clones, approximately 90% detected once. The chain uses TRBV7-6 and TRBJ2-7; 7 nucleotides align to TRBD2. The TCR comes from a young woman with acute or convalescent COVID-19. The sequencing input was peripheral blood. This chain's CDR3 is CASSPGGYEQYF. For the CDR3, the DNA is TGTGCCAGCAGCCCGGGGGGCTACGAGCAGTACTTC. Complete variable domain (other parts from reference TRBV7-6 and TRBJ2-7): GAGVSQSPRYKVTKRGQDVALRCDPISGHVSLYWYRQALGQGPEFLTYFNYEAQQDKSGLPNDRFSAERPEGSISTLTIQRTEQRDSAMYRCASSPGGYEQYFGPGTRLTVT.